A selection of T cell receptor beta chains follows, all from one sample in a study of shared clonotypes between healthy human individuals. Assay: immunoSEQ multiplex PCR; the TCRdb copy retains only in-frame clones and omits some. Of some 550,000 clones in the sample, around 97% were seen once. Sequenced: naive CD4+ T cells sorted from blood. These receptor sequences come from a woman in her 30s in good health. Each CDR3 is given with its conserved first and last residue. D genes are given only for firm matches. Clone size, where shown, is once, few, many, or a class for clones that have expanded.

>TRBV5-1|TRBJ2-7|-|TRBD2
TGCGCCAGCAGCTCAAGAACCACGGGACTAGCGGGAGCAGTCGAGCAGTACTTC
CASSSRTTGLAGAVEQYF
>TRBV5-7|TRBJ2-5|-|TRBD1
TGTGCCAGCAGCTGGGGGACAGGGTTGAAGACCCAGTACTTC
CASSWGTGLKTQYF
>TRBV28|TRBJ2-3|-|TRBD2
TGTGCCAGCAGGGAGGGGCGAGGAGCGGGAGCTGTTAGCACAGATACGCAGTATTTT
CASREGRGAGAVSTDTQYF
>TRBV5-1|TRBJ1-1|few|-
TGCGCCAGCAGCTTTACAGGGAACACTGAAGCTTTCTTT
CASSFTGNTEAFF
>TRBV27|TRBJ1-1|-|-
TGTGCCAGCAGTCACCTCAACACTGAAGCTTTCTTT
CASSHLNTEAFF
>TRBV7-9|TRBJ1-2|-|-
TGTGCCAGCAGCCCCGACATCAACTATGGCTACACCTTC
CASSPDINYGYTF
>TRBV18|TRBJ2-7|-|-
TGTGCCAGCTCCCGCGGGCCTCAAGACGAGCAGTACTTC
CASSRGPQDEQYF
>TRBV10-3|TRBJ1-3|-|TRBD1
TGTGCCATCAGTGAATCCGGGACAGGGGCCTCTGGAAACACCATATATTTT
CAISESGTGASGNTIYF
>TRBV9|TRBJ2-7|-|-
TGTGCCAGCAGCGGAGGCACGCTCTCCTACGAGCAGTACTTC
CASSGGTLSYEQYF
>TRBV10-3|TRBJ1-1|once|-
TGTGCCATCACAGAGACGGGAGACACTGAAGCTTTCTTT
CAITETGDTEAFF
>TRBV13|TRBJ1-4|-|-
TGTGCCAGCAGATCTAAAGGTGAAAAACTGTTTTTT
CASRSKGEKLFF
>TRBV5-8|TRBJ1-5|-|TRBD1
TGTGCCAGCAGTCCGGGACAGGGGGTCGGGGGTCAGCCCCAGCATTTT
CASSPGQGVGGQPQHF
>TRBV7-9|TRBJ1-3|-|-
TGTGCCAGCAGCTTATACCCCGGGACGGTATTCTCTGGAAACACCATATATTTT
CASSLYPGTVFSGNTIYF
>TRBV30|TRBJ2-1|once|-
TGTGCCTGGAAAGCCCGGAGTCATGAGCAGTTCTTC
CAWKARSHEQFF
>TRBV28|TRBJ2-1|-|-
TGTGCCAGCACGGTTGTCGGGAGAGCGATATACAATGAGCAGTTCTTC
CASTVVGRAIYNEQFF
>TRBV13|TRBJ2-1|-|TRBD2
TGTGCCAGCAGCTTAGGGACTAGCGTCTACAATGAGCAGTTCTTC
CASSLGTSVYNEQFF
>TRBV19|TRBJ1-2|-|TRBD1
TGTGCCAGTAGTATTCGGCGGGACAGGCCTCTGGGCTACACCTTC
CASSIRRDRPLGYTF
>TRBV7-3|TRBJ2-3|-|TRBD2
TGTGCCAGCAGCTCCTCTAGCGGGTGGACAGATACGCAGTATTTT
CASSSSSGWTDTQYF
>TRBV4-1|TRBJ1-6|-|-
TGCGCCAGCAGCACAGCAGGGTCCTATAATTCACCCCTCCACTTT
CASSTAGSYNSPLHF
>TRBV27|TRBJ1-1|-|TRBD1
TGTGCCAGCAACCCCGTATCGACAGGGAGAACTGAAGCTTTCTTT
CASNPVSTGRTEAFF
>TRBV15|TRBJ1-2|-|-
TGTGCCACCAGCAGGATAGGGGATAAGTACTATGGCTACACCTTC
CATSRIGDKYYGYTF
>TRBV5-1|TRBJ2-7|-|TRBD2
TGCGCCAGCAGCTTGACAGGACTAGCTCGGTACTTC
CASSLTGLARYF
>TRBV5-1|TRBJ2-5|-|TRBD2
TGCGCCAGCAGCTTGGAGGCAGGGACTATCAAAGCGGAGACCCAGTACTTC
CASSLEAGTIKAETQYF
>TRBV5-1|TRBJ1-2|-|-
TGCGCCAGCAGCTTGGGTGGGTCGGCTAACTATGGCTACACCTTC
CASSLGGSANYGYTF
>TRBV28|TRBJ2-3|-|-
TGTGCCAGCAGTTTAAGCTTACAGACAGATACGCAGTATTTT
CASSLSLQTDTQYF
>TRBV6-5|TRBJ2-4|-|-
TGTGCCAGCGCGGCCAAAAACATTCAGTACTTC
CASAAKNIQYF
>TRBV27|TRBJ2-7|-|-
TGTGCCACCAGTCGGGAAGCGACCTACTACGAGCAGTACTTC
CATSREATYYEQYF
>TRBV10-3|TRBJ1-2|once|TRBD1
TGTGCCATCAGTGAGTCCAGGACAGGGGAGGCGGATGGCTACACCTTC
CAISESRTGEADGYTF
>TRBV5-1|TRBJ2-5|-|-
TGCGCCAGCAGCTTGGCTTGGGGTGAGACCCAGTACTTC
CASSLAWGETQYF
>TRBV28|TRBJ1-1|-|-
TGTGCCAGCAGCCCCTCTTTTCCCGGGGGGCGCAGTGGGACTGAAGCTTTCTTT
CASSPSFPGGRSGTEAFF
>TRBV4-1|TRBJ1-5|few|-
TGCGCCAGCAGCCAAGCGGCAGTTAGCAATCAGCCCCAGCATTTT
CASSQAAVSNQPQHF
>TRBV9|TRBJ1-4|once|-
TGTGCCAGCAGCGAGGGGTCCGTTGGGTTTAAACTGTTTTTT
CASSEGSVGFKLFF
>TRBV2|TRBJ2-5|-|-
TGTGCCAGCAGACCGGACCCTTCGGAGACCCAGTACTTC
CASRPDPSETQYF
>TRBV28|TRBJ1-1|-|TRBD1
TGTGCCAGCAGTCCGGGGACGGGACAGGGTTCGTTTGGTCGGACTGAAGCTTTCTTT
CASSPGTGQGSFGRTEAFF
>TRBV28|TRBJ2-7|-|TRBD2
TGTGCCAGCAGGCGGGAGGTCTCCTACGAGCAGTACTTC
CASRREVSYEQYF
>TRBV5-1|TRBJ1-1|-|-
TGCGCCAGCAGCCTCGGCCGAAACACTGAAGCTTTCTTT
CASSLGRNTEAFF
>TRBV28|TRBJ2-7|-|TRBD1
TGTGCCAGCAGCACGGGGACAGGGGGCAGCGACGAGCAGTACTTC
CASSTGTGGSDEQYF
>TRBV21-1|TRBJ2-1|-|-
TGTGCCAGCACCACCCCCGGACAGGGGCCCAACCTTTACAATGAGCAGTTCTTC
CASTTPGQGPNLYNEQFF
>TRBV4-1|TRBJ2-5|-|-
TGCGCCAGCAGCCCCCTAAGGTGGGAGACCCAGTACTTC
CASSPLRWETQYF
>TRBV10-3|TRBJ2-7|-|-
TGTGCCGGGGGTCTTCCCTACGAGCAGTACTTC
CAGGLPYEQYF
>TRBV29-1|TRBJ2-7|-|TRBD1
TGCAGCGTGATACAGGGGAGATCCTACGAGCAGTACTTC
CSVIQGRSYEQYF